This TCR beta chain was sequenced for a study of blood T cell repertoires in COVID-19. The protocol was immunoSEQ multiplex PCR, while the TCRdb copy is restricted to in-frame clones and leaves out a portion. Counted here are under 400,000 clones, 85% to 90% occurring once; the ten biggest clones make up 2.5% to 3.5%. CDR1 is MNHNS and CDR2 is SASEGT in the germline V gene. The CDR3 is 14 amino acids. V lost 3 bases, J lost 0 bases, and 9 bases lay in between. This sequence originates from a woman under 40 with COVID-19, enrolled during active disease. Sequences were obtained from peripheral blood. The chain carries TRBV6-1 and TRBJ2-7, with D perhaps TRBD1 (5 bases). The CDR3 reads CASSDGHRSYEQYF. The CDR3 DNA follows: TGTGCCAGCAGTGACGGACACCGCTCCTACGAGCAGTACTTC.